This TCR beta chain was captured in a study of beta chain features in type 1 diabetes. Looking at the study overall: Sorted cell examination encompassed about 110 million cells across all samples. Findings of the study overall: Equally in patients and controls, PCR might preferentially amplify shorter templates.

The study reverse transcribed the entire isolated RNA, so it sequenced expressed TCRB transcripts. An average of around 3.9 million reads was obtained for naive, central memory and regulatory T cell samples. Method: immunoSEQ multiplex PCR; TCRdb's copy keeps in-frame clones and lacks some. Of 300,000 to 400,000 clones in the sample, over 9.5% are singletons; the top ten hold roughly 0.017%. Populations isolated by sorting all had purity greater than 95%. Germline loops: CDR1 SGHAT, CDR2 FQDESV (reference sequence). The CDR3 has 13 amino acids. V shed 2 bases and J shed 5 bases, with 9 bases lying between them. This clone was seen a few times. What it recognizes is unknown.

The sequenced material came from naive CD4+ T cells from blood. The TCR comes from a man younger than 30 in good health. V and J are TRBV11-1 and TRBJ2-5; D not certain. The CDR3 region has the DNA TGTGCCAGCAGCTTAATGTCAGCGGAGACCCAGTACTTC. Amino acid sequence: CASSLMSAETQYF.